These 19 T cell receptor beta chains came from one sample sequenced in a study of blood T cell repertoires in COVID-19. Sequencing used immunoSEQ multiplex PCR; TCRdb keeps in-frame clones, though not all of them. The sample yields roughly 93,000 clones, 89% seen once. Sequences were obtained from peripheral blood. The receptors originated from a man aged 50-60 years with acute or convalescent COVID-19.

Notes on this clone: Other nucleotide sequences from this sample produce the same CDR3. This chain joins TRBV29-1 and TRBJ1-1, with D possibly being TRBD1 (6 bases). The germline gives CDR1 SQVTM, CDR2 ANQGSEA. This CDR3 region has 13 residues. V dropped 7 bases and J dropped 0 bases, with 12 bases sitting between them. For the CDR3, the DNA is TGCAGCGCTGATAGGGGGTTGAACACTGAAGCTTTCTTT. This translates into CSADRGLNTEAFF.

CDR3 sequence (DNA): TGTGCCACCAGCAGAGGTCCCGGACAGGGGAGCGAGCAGTACTTC. This sequence encodes CATSRGPGQGSEQYF. This rearrangement joins TRBV15 to TRBJ2-7, with TRBD1 matching over 9 bases. CDR3 length: 15 amino acids. The ends lost 1 base at V and 6 bases at J; junction bases unmatched: 7. Germline V gene sequence: CDR1 LNHNV, CDR2 YYDKDF (reference sequence).

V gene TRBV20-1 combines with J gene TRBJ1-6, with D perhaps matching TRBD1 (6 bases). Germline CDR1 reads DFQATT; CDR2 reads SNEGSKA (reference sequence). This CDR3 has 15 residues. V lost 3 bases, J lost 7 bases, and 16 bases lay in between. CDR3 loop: CSASGGQGVNSPLHF. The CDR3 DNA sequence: TGCAGTGCTAGTGGGGGGCAAGGCGTGAATTCACCCCTCCACTTT.

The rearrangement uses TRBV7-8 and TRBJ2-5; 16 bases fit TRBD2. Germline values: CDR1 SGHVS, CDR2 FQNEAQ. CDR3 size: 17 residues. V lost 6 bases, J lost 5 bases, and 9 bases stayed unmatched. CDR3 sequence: CASRRGTSGGGSETQYF. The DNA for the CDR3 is TGTGCCAGCAGAAGAGGGACTAGCGGGGGGGGGTCGGAGACCCAGTACTTC.

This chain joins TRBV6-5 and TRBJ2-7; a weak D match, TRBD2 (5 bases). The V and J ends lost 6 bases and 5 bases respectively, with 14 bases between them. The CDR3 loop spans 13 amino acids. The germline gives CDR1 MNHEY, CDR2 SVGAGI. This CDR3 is CASRQEVKNEQYF. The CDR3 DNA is TGTGCCAGCAGGCAGGAGGTGAAGAACGAGCAGTACTTC.

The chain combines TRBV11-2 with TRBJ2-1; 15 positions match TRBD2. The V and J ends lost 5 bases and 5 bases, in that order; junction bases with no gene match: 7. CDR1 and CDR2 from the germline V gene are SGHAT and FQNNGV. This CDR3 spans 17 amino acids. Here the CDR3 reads CASSTGLAGGVNNEQFF. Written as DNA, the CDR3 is TGTGCCAGCAGCACAGGACTAGCGGGGGGGGTAAACAATGAGCAGTTCTTC.

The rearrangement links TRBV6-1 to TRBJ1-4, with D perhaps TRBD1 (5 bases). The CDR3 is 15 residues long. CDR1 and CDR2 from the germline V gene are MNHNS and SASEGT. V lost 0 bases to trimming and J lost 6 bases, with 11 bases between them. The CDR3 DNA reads TGTGCCAGCAGTGAAGCGGTTGGGGGGGATGAAAAACTGTTTTTT. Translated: CASSEAVGGDEKLFF.

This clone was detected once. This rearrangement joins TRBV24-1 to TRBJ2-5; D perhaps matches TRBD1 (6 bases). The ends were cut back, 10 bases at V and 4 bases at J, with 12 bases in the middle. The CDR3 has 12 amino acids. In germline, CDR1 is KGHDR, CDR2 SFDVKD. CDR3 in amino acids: CATRDRTETQYF. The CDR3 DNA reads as TGTGCCACTCGCGACAGGACAGAGACCCAGTACTTC.

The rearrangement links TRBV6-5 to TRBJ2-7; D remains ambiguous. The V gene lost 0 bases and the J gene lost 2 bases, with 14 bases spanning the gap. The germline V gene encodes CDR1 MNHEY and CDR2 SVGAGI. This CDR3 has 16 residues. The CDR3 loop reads CASSYSNPRPTYEQYV. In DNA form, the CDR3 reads TGTGCCAGCAGTTACTCGAATCCGCGCCCTACCTACGAGCAGTACGTC.

DNA of the CDR3: TGTGCCAGCAGTCCTCCGGGACTAGCGGGAGATAATACGCAGTATTTT. This codes for CASSPPGLAGDNTQYF. The rearrangement joins TRBV7-2 to TRBJ2-3; 14 bases agree with TRBD2. There are 16 residues in the CDR3. Losses at the gene ends were 6 bases for V and 7 bases for J; bases not matched to a gene: 9. CDR1 is SGHTA and CDR2 is FQGNSA in the germline V gene.

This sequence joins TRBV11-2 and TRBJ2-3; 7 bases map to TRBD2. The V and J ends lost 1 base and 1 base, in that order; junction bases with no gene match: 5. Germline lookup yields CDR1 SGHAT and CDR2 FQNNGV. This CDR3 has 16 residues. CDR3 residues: CASSLAVAGGTDTQYF. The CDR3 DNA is TGTGCCAGCAGCTTAGCCGTGGCGGGGGGCACAGATACGCAGTATTTT.

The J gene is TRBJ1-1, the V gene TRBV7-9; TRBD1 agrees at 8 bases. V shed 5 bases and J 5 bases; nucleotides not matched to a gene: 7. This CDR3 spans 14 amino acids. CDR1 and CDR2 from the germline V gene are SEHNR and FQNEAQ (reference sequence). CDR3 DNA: TGTGCCAGCAGCGGACAGGGTCCGCAGACTGAAGCTTTCTTT. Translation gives CASSGQGPQTEAFF.

This chain's CDR3 is CASGRGYEGDTQYF. The CDR3 nucleotides read TGTGCCAGCGGACGGGGATACGAAGGAGATACGCAGTATTTT. V is TRBV7-9 and J is TRBJ2-3; D perhaps matches TRBD2 (5 bases). V lost 8 bases, J lost 5 bases, and 17 bases lay in between. CDR1 is SEHNR and CDR2 is FQNEAQ in the germline V gene (reference sequence). The CDR3 totals 14 residues.

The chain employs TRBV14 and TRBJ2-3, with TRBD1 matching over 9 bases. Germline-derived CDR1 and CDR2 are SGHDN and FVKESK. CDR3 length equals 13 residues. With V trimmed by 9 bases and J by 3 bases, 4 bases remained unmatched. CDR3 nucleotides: TGTGCCAGGCCGGGACAGGGAACAGATACGCAGTATTTT. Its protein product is CARPGQGTDTQYF.

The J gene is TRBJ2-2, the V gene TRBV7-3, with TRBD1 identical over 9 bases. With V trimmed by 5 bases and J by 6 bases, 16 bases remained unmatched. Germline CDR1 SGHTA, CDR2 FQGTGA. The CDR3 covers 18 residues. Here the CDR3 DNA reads TGTGCCAGCAGCCGTACAATCGGGACAGGGAGAGGCGCCGGGGAGCTGTTTTTT. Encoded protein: CASSRTIGTGRGAGELFF.

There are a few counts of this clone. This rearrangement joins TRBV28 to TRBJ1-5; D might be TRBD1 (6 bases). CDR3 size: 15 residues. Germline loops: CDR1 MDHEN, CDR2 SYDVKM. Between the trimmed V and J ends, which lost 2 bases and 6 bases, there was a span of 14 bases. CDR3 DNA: TGTGCCAGCAGTTTAAGGACAGTCCGGGGTCAGCCCCAGCATTTT. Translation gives CASSLRTVRGQPQHF.

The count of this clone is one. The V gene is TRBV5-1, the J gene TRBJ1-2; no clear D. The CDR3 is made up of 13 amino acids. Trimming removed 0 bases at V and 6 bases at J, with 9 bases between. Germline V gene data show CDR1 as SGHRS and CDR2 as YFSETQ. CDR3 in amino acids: CASSLAARDGYTF. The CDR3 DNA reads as TGCGCCAGCAGCTTGGCGGCGCGGGATGGCTACACCTTC.

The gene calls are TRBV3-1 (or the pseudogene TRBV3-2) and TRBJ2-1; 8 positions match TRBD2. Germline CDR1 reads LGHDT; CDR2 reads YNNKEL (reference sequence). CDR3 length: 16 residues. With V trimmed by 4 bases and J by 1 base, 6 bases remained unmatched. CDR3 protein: CASSPPAGVSYNEQFF. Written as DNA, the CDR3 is TGTGCCAGCAGCCCGCCAGCGGGGGTGTCCTACAATGAGCAGTTCTTC.

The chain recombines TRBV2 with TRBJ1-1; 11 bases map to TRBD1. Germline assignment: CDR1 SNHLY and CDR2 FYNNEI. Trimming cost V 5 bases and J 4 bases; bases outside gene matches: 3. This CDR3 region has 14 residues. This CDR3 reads CASSRDRGGTEAFF. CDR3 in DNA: TGTGCCAGCAGTCGGGACAGGGGGGGCACTGAAGCTTTCTTT.